These 16 T cell receptor beta chains originate from one sample sequenced in a study of monozygotic twins with inflammatory bowel disease. TCRdb reprocessed the 5' RACE reads, keeping one entry per CDR3 protein, no DNA. The sample has roughly 300,000 distinct CDR3 sequences. Material for sequencing was blood. Source of these receptors: a human donor with ulcerative colitis or Crohn's disease, or a healthy co-twin of an affected twin (not recorded which).

The V call is TRBV5-1, the J call TRBJ1-1. CDR3 length: 13 residues. In germline, CDR1 is SGHRS, CDR2 YFSETQ. The CDR3 reads CASSLVAGSEAFF. Filled out from reference TRBV5-1 and TRBJ1-1, the complete variable domain reads KAGVTQTPRYLIKTRGQQVTLSCSPISGHRSVSWYQQTPGQGLQFLFEYFSETQRNKGNFPGRFSGRQFSNSRSEMNVSTLELGDSALYLCASSLVAGSEAFFGQGTRLTVV.

The rearrangement joins TRBV10-2 to TRBJ2-1; checking the TCRdb D call of TRBD2 is not possible without DNA. Germline CDR1 and CDR2: WSHSY and SAAADI. This CDR3 contains 13 residues. The CDR3 here is CASMAGGLNEQFF.

The chain has TRBV14 and TRBJ2-2; TCRdb indicates TRBD1, and absent DNA this call remains unverified. This CDR3 is built from 17 residues. The V gene's germline CDR1 is SGHDN and CDR2 FVKESK. CDR3: CASSQDFDRGFTGELFF.

V usage is TRBV7-9 and J usage is TRBJ2-7; TCRdb lists TRBD1, though no DNA is available to test this call. Germline values: CDR1 SEHNR, CDR2 FQNEAQ (reference sequence). CDR3 length: 14 residues. CDR3 region: CASSLQGSNHEQYF.

The chain employs TRBV7-2 and TRBJ2-2; the TRBD1 assignment by TCRdb is unverifiable without DNA. CDR3 length equals 14 residues. CDR1 and CDR2 from the germline V gene are SGHTA and FQGNSA. This CDR3 is CASSLGTGIGELFF. Together with reference TRBV7-2 and TRBJ2-2, the CDR3 gives the full variable domain: GAGVSQSPSNKVTEKGKDVELRCDPISGHTALYWYRQSLGQGLEFLIYFQGNSAPDKSGLPSDRFSAERTGGSVSTLTIQRTQQEDSAVYLCASSLGTGIGELFFGEGSRLTVL.

V gene TRBV3-1 combines with J gene TRBJ1-2; with no DNA, the TCRdb D assignment of TRBD1 cannot be verified. The CDR3 is 15 residues long. Germline assignment: CDR1 LGHDT and CDR2 YNNKEL (reference sequence). CDR3: CASSQDRAGAGGYTF.

The V gene is TRBV27, the J gene TRBJ2-7; absent DNA, TCRdb's TRBD2 call cannot be checked. The germline CDR1 and CDR2 sequences are MNHEY and SMNVEV (reference sequence). The CDR3 covers 14 residues. CDR3 sequence: CASSGWASSYEQYF.

This chain connects TRBV20-1 to TRBJ2-7; TCRdb's assignment of TRBD2 cannot be checked, as there is no DNA. The length of the CDR3 is 13 residues. CDR1 is DFQATT and CDR2 is SNEGSKA in the germline V gene (reference sequence). CDR3 amino acids: CSARSPGGYEQYF.

The CDR3 loop reads CASSLRGLAGPRSYNEQFF. The V gene is TRBV28, the J gene TRBJ2-1; as DNA is missing, the TRBD2 call by TCRdb cannot be tested. The CDR3 spans 19 residues. CDR1 is MDHEN, CDR2 SYDVKM, per germline.

The chain combines TRBV7-6 with TRBJ2-1; TCRdb selects TRBD1, and the lack of DNA leaves this call unchecked. CDR3 length: 17 residues. Germline V CDR1 and CDR2: SGHVS, FNYEAQ. CDR3 region: CASSLGLGDRGLNEQFF.

V usage is TRBV10-1 and J usage is TRBJ2-1; TCRdb names TRBD1, which stays unverified in the absence of DNA. Per germline, CDR1 WNHNN and CDR2 SYGVQD (reference sequence). This CDR3 has 16 residues. CDR3 region: CASSPGQGVSYNEQFF.

The chain links TRBV20-1 to TRBJ1-1; TCRdb's D call, TRBD1, is unchecked because there is no DNA. From germline, CDR1 is DFQATT and CDR2 SNEGSKA (reference sequence). The CDR3 consists of 14 residues. Here the CDR3 reads CSARDDRATTEAFF.

The V and J genes are TRBV7-2 and TRBJ2-1; as DNA is missing, the TRBD2 call by TCRdb cannot be tested. This CDR3 spans 15 amino acids. Germline values: CDR1 SGHTA, CDR2 FQGNSA. CDR3 residues: CASSLVASGEALRFF.

The rearrangement uses TRBV20-1 and TRBJ1-2. CDR3 length: 13 amino acids. Germline V CDR1 and CDR2: DFQATT, SNEGSKA (reference sequence). CDR3 in amino acids: CRPGGRSNYGYTF.

This sequence joins TRBV12-3 or TRBV12-4 and TRBJ2-1; as DNA is missing, the TRBD2 call by TCRdb cannot be tested. This CDR3 spans 15 amino acids. The CDR3 here is CASSSRRVGGNEQFF.

Here the CDR3 reads CASRRSGTGVKETQYF. The rearrangement uses TRBV28 and TRBJ2-5; TCRdb selects TRBD1, and the lack of DNA leaves this call unchecked. The CDR3 covers 16 residues. Germline CDR1 is MDHEN and CDR2 is SYDVKM.